This T cell receptor (beta chain) is drawn from a study of CD8+ T cells in alopecia areata. In the study overall: A regimen of oral tofacitinib, 5 to 10 mg twice daily, was given to treated patients. Study observations and caveats: Alphabeta T cells residing in normal skin are also sequenced in scalp samples. Sharing of TCRs across patients appeared less clear than in mice, possibly for HLA-related reasons. With one nonresponder, baseline CD8+ expansion's link to response remains uncertain.

Stated treatment: oral pan-JAK inhibitor, 5-10 mg twice daily. RNA was isolated and reverse transcribed to cDNA, the sequencing template. Repertoires were generated with immunoSEQ multiplex PCR, while TCRdb's copy carries only in-frame clones and drops some. The data hold 150,000 to 200,000 clones, with roughly 60% observed a single time. A word on this clone: Antigen unknown.

The sample in question was CD4+ T cells sorted from blood, obtained at week 24, from a patient treated with tofacitinib. The clonotype comes from a human donor with alopecia areata.

CDR3 DNA: TGTGCCAGCAGCCACCTCGGACGCTACACCTTC. It yields the protein CASSHLGRYTF. This rearrangement joins TRBV25-1 to TRBJ1-2; D uncertain. The V gene's germline CDR1 is MGHDK and CDR2 SYGVNS. The CDR3 runs 11 residues. Trimming took 6 bases from V and 9 from J, leaving 11 bases between them.